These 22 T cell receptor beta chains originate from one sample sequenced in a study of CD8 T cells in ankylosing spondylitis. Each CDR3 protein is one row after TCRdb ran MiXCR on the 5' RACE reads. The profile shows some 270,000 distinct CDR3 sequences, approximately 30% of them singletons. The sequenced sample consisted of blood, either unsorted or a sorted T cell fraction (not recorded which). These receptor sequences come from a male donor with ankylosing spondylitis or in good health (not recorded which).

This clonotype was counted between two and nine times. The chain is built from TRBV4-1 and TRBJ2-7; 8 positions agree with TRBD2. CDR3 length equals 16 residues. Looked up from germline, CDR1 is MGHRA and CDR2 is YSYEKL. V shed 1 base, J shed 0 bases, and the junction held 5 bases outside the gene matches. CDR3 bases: TGCGCCAGCAGCCAAGTCGCGGGGGGTACCTCCTACGAGCAGTACTTC. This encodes CASSQVAGGTSYEQYF.

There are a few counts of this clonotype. CDR3 DNA sequence: TGCAGTGCCACCTCCCCGGAGAGGGGACCTGACGAGCAGTACTTC. As protein: CSATSPERGPDEQYF. The rearrangement uses TRBV20-1 and TRBJ2-7; D tentatively reads TRBD1 or TRBD2 (5 bases each). With 6 bases removed from V and 5 bases from J, the gap between germline ends came to 23 bases. CDR1 is DFQATT and CDR2 is SNEGSKA in the germline V gene (reference sequence). The CDR3 totals 15 residues.

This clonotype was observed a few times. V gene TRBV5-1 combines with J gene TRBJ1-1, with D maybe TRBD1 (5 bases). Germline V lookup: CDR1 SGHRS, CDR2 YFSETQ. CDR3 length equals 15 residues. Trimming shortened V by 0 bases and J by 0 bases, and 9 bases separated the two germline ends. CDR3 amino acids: CASSLAPGMNTEAFF. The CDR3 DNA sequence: TGCGCCAGCAGCTTGGCTCCAGGGATGAACACTGAAGCTTTCTTT.

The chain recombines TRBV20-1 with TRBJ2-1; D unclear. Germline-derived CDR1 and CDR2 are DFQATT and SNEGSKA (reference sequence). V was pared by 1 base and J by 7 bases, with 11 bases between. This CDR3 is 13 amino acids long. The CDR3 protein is CSARVVARNEQFF. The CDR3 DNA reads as TGCAGTGCTAGAGTAGTTGCGCGAAATGAGCAGTTCTTC.

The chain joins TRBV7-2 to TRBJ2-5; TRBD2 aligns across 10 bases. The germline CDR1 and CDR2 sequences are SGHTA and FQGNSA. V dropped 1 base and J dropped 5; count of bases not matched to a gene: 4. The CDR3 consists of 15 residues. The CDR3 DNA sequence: TGTGCCAGCAGCTTAGGCCTAGCGGGGGTGGAGACCCAGTACTTC. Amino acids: CASSLGLAGVETQYF.

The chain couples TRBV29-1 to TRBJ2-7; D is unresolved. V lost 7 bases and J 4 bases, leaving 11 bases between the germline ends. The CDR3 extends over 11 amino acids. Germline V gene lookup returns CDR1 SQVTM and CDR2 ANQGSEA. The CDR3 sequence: CSARIEYEQYF. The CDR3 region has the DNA TGCAGCGCCAGGATTGAGTACGAGCAGTACTTC.

The CDR3 nucleotides read TGTGCCAGCTCACCGGGTAGCGGGGGGCGATTCTACGAGCAGTACTTC. This codes for CASSPGSGGRFYEQYF. The J gene is TRBJ2-7, the V gene TRBV18; 10 bases are shared with TRBD2. CDR1 and CDR2 (germline): KGHSH, LQKENI. CDR3 size: 16 residues. V was clipped by 3 bases and J by 3 bases; unmatched bases: 8.

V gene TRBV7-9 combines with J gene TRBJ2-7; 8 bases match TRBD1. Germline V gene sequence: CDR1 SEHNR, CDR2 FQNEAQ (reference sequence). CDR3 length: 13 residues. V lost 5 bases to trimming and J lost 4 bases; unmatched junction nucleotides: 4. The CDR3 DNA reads TGTGCCAGCAGCCCCGGGACAGGATACGAGCAGTACTTC. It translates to CASSPGTGYEQYF.

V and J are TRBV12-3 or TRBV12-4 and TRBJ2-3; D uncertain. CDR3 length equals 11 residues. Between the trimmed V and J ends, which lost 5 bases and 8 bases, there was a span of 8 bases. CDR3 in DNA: TGTGCCAGCAGTCTCTGGGGTACGCAGTATTTT. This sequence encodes CASSLWGTQYF.

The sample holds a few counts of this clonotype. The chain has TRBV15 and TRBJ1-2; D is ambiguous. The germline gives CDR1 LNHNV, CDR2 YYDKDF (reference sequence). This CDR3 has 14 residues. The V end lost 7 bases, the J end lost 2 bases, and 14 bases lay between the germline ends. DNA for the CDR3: TGTGCCACCACCTCTGGCGGGCTGAACTATGGCTACACCTTC. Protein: CATTSGGLNYGYTF. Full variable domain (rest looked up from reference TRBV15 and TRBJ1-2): DAMVIQNPRYQVTQFGKPVTLSCSQTLNHNVMYWYQQKSSQAPKLLFHYYDKDFNNEADTPDNFQSRRPNTSFCFLDIRSPGLGDTAMYLCATTSGGLNYGYTFGSGTRLTVV.

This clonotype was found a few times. The CDR3 loop reads CASSLSGPYEQYF. The CDR3 DNA sequence: TGTGCCAGCAGTTTGTCCGGTCCCTACGAGCAGTACTTC. The chain couples TRBV12-3 or TRBV12-4 to TRBJ2-7, with no clear D. V gave up 3 bases and J gave up 2 bases, with 8 bases separating them. There are 13 residues in the CDR3.

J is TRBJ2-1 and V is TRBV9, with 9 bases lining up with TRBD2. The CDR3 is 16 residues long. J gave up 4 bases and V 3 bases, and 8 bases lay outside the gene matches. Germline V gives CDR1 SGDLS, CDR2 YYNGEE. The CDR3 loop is CASSAGASGAYNEQFF. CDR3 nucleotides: TGTGCCAGCAGCGCGGGGGCTAGCGGGGCGTACAATGAGCAGTTCTTC.

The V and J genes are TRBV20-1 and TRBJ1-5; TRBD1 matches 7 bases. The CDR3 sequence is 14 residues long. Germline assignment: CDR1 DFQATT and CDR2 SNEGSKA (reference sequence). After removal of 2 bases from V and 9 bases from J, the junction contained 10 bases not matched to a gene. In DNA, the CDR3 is TGCAGTGCTAGATCCCAGGGGGGCTTCGGGCCCCAGCATTTT. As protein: CSARSQGGFGPQHF.

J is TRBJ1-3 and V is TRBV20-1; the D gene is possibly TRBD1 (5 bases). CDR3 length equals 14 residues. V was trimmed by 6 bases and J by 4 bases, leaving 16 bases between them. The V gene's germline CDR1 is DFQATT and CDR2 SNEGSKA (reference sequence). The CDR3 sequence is CSALSRWGGNTIYF. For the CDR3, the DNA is TGCAGTGCCCTCTCCCGCTGGGGCGGAAACACCATATATTTT.

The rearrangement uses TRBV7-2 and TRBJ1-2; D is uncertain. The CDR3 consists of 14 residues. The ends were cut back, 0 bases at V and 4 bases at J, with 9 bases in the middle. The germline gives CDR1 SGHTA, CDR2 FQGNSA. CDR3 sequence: CASSLAYQTYGYTF. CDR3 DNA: TGTGCCAGCAGCTTAGCGTATCAAACCTATGGCTACACCTTC.

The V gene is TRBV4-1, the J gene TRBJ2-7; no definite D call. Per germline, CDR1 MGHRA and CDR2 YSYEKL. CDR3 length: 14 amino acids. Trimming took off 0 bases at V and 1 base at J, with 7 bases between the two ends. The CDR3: CASSQEGRSYEQYF. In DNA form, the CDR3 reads TGCGCCAGCAGCCAAGAGGGCAGATCCTACGAGCAGTACTTC.

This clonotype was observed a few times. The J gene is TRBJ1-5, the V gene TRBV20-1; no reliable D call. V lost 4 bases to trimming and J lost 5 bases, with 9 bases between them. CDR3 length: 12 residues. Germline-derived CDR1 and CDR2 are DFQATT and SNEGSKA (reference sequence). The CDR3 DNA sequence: TGCAGTGCTACCCGAGGCGATCAGCCCCAGCATTTT. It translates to CSATRGDQPQHF.

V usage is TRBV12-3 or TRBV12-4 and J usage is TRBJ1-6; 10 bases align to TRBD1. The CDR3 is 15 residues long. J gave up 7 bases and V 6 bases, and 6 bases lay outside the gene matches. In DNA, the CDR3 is TGTGCCAGCAGCACCGGACAGGGGGGAAATTCACCCCTCCACTTT. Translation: CASSTGQGGNSPLHF.

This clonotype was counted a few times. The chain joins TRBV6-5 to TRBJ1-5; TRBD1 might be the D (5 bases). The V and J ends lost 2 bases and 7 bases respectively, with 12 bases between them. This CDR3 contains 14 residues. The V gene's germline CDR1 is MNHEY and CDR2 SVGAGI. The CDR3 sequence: CASSYHEWGQPQHF. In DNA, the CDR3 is TGTGCCAGCAGTTACCACGAGTGGGGGCAGCCCCAGCATTTT.

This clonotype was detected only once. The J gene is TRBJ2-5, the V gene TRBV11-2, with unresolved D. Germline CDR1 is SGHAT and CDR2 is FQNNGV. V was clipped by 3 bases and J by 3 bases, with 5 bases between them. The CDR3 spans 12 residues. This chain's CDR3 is CASSFLKETQYF. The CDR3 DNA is TGTGCCAGCAGCTTTCTGAAAGAGACCCAGTACTTC.

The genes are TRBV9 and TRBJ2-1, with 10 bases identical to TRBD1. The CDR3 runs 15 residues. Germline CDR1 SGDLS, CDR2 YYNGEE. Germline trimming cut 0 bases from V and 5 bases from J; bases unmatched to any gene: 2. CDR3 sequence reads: CASSVGQGANNEQFF. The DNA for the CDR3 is TGTGCCAGCAGCGTAGGACAGGGGGCGAACAATGAGCAGTTCTTC.

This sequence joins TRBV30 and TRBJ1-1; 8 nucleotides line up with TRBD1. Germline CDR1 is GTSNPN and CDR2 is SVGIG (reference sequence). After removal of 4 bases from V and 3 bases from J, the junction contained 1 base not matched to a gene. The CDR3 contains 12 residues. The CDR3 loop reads CAWKQGDTEAFF. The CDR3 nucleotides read TGTGCCTGGAAACAGGGGGACACTGAAGCTTTCTTT. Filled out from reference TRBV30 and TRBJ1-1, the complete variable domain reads SQTIHQWPATLVQPVGSPLSLECTVEGTSNPNLYWYRQAAGRGLQLLFYSVGIGQISSEVPQNLSASRPQDRQFILSSKKLLLSDSGFYLCAWKQGDTEAFFGQGTRLTVV.